Listed here is a single T cell receptor (beta chain). The data are from a study of control samples from healthy donors and cancer patients. Sequenced by immunoSEQ multiplex PCR; TCRdb stores in-frame clones only, minus some. Here the sample spans about 120,000 clones, roughly 84% being singletons. The V and J ends lost 3 bases and 7 bases respectively, with 19 bases between them. The length of the CDR3 is 15 residues. Per germline, CDR1 SGHRS and CDR2 YFSETQ. Sequenced: blood. This chain connects TRBV5-1 to TRBJ1-1, with D hard to call. The receptor comes from a man aged 18 to 29 in good health. The CDR3 spells CASSSDTDRTDEAFF. The CDR3 nucleotides read TGCGCCAGCAGCTCCGATACAGATCGTACCGATGAAGCTTTCTTT.